The 2 T cell receptor beta chains given below trace back to one sample, sequenced in a study of cytomegalovirus exposure and HLA in healthy donors. 60 Vbeta and 13 Jbeta primers were used in PCR. TCRdb's copy holds only in-frame clones and misses some; the assay was immunoSEQ multiplex PCR. The sample shows about 210,000 clones, roughly 82% of them seen only once. Sequenced material: PBMCs. These receptors came from a man aged 35-49 years in good health and CMV-seropositive.

The rearrangement joins TRBV10-3 to TRBJ2-5; 14 nucleotides agree with TRBD2. V lost 6 bases to trimming and J lost 4 bases; unmatched junction nucleotides: 7. There are 16 residues in the CDR3. Germline loops: CDR1 ENHRY, CDR2 SYGVKD. CDR3 sequence reads: CAIRPGLAGVGETQYF. The CDR3 nucleotides are TGTGCCATCAGGCCGGGACTAGCGGGAGTAGGAGAGACCCAGTACTTC.

The gene calls are TRBV19 and TRBJ1-5, with D possibly being TRBD1 (6 bases). Deletions cut 1 base from V and 7 bases from J, with 20 bases between. The length of the CDR3 is 17 residues. The germline gives CDR1 LNHDA, CDR2 SQIVND (reference sequence). The CDR3 DNA follows: TGTGCCAGTAGTATAGGACAAGGGATCAACACAGGGCAGCCCCAGCATTTT. Translated: CASSIGQGINTGQPQHF.